This T cell receptor (beta chain) was sequenced during a study of PD-L1 blockade in urothelial cancer. Study in general: Researchers looked at the blood 3 weeks (second dose) and 6 weeks after treatment began.

Sample time point: peripheral blood 6 weeks after treatment start. Locally advanced or metastatic urothelial carcinoma affected all patients. Using immunoSEQ multiplex PCR, the repertoire was profiled, and TCRdb retains in-frame clones only, with some absent. The sample holds roughly 120,000 clones; roughly 90% are singletons and the top ten take over 1.5%. CDR3 length: 15 amino acids. V was clipped by 1 base and J by 8 bases; unmatched bases: 9. Per the germline V gene, CDR1 is SGHDN and CDR2 is FVKESK. The sequences come from PBMCs, collected around atezolizumab (anti-PD-L1) treatment. V is TRBV14 and J is TRBJ2-3, with 7 bases fitting TRBD2. This receptor was identified in a man between 60 and 75 years old with urothelial cancer. As DNA, the CDR3 is TGTGCCAGCAGCCAAGTTATGAGCGGGGCAGGTACGCAGTATTTT. Protein product: CASSQVMSGAGTQYF. The full variable domain, its missing parts supplied by reference TRBV14 and TRBJ2-3, is EAGVTQFPSHSVIEKGQTVTLRCDPISGHDNLYWYRRVMGKEIKFLLHFVKESKQDESGMPNNRFLAERTGGTYSTLKVQPAELEDSGVYFCASSQVMSGAGTQYFGPGTRLTVL.